These 22 T cell receptor beta chains originate from one sample sequenced in a study of shared clonotypes between healthy human individuals. The method was immunoSEQ multiplex PCR; TCRdb's version includes in-frame clones alone and lacks a portion of them. Of 150,000 to 200,000 clones in the sample, over 85% were seen once. The sample comprised naive CD4+ T cells sorted from blood. Subset meaning: CD45RA+ positively selected. Every receptor here comes from a woman aged 25 to 39 in good health.

The chain employs TRBV28 and TRBJ1-4; D possibly corresponds to TRBD1 (5 bases). Per the germline V gene, CDR1 is MDHEN and CDR2 is SYDVKM. The CDR3 is 14 amino acids. The germline V and J ends were trimmed by 6 bases and 8 bases, with 16 bases remaining between them. The CDR3 DNA follows: TGTGCCAGCAGCCCCCAGGGCGTTGGAGAAAAACTGTTTTTT. Translation: CASSPQGVGEKLFF. The variable domain in full, with the rest retrieved from reference TRBV28 and TRBJ1-4, is DVKVTQSSRYLVKRTGEKVFLECVQDMDHENMFWYRQDPGLGLRLIYFSYDVKMKEKGDIPEGYSVSREKKERFSLILESASTNQTSMYLCASSPQGVGEKLFFGSGTQLSVL.

This chain uses TRBV2 with TRBJ1-2; D uncertain. Germline V lookup: CDR1 SNHLY, CDR2 FYNNEI. This CDR3 has 10 residues. V was clipped by 7 bases and J by 7 bases, with 7 bases between them. The CDR3 reads CASKTLGYTF. In DNA form, the CDR3 reads TGTGCCAGCAAGACTCTTGGCTACACCTTC.

The rearrangement joins TRBV28 to TRBJ1-1; D is unresolved. V was clipped by 6 bases and J by 2 bases, with 4 bases between them. The germline V gene has CDR1 MDHEN and CDR2 SYDVKM. This CDR3 has 11 amino acids. The DNA of the CDR3 is TGTGCCAGCAGAACAAACACTGAAGCTTTCTTT. It codes for CASRTNTEAFF.

The chain joins TRBV29-1 to TRBJ1-2; D uncertain. This CDR3 comprises 11 residues. Germline CDR1 and CDR2: SQVTM and ANQGSEA. V was trimmed by 5 bases and J by 2 bases, leaving 6 bases between them. The CDR3 nucleotides read TGCAGCGTTACGGAGAACTATGGCTACACCTTC. Translated: CSVTENYGYTF.

This rearrangement joins TRBV5-8 to TRBJ1-1, with 8 bases aligning to TRBD1. The trim removed 6 bases at V and 1 base at J, leaving 5 bases unmatched. The CDR3 has 14 amino acids. The germline V gene encodes CDR1 SGHTS and CDR2 YDEGEE. The CDR3: CASTRTGRNTEAFF. Written as DNA, the CDR3 is TGTGCCAGCACCCGGACAGGGCGGAACACTGAAGCTTTCTTT.

J is TRBJ2-7 and V is TRBV30; no reliable D call. Germline values: CDR1 GTSNPN, CDR2 SVGIG (reference sequence). This CDR3 comprises 13 residues. Trimming removed 5 bases from V and 0 bases from J, with 11 bases in between. The CDR3 coding sequence is TGTGCCTGGTGTGGGCCTAGCTCCTACGAGCAGTACTTC. Translated, it gives CAWCGPSSYEQYF. The variable domain in full, completed from reference TRBV30 and TRBJ2-7, reads SQTIHQWPATLVQPVGSPLSLECTVEGTSNPNLYWYRQAAGRGLQLLFYSVGIGQISSEVPQNLSASRPQDRQFILSSKKLLLSDSGFYLCAWCGPSSYEQYFGPGTRLTVT.

The V and J genes are TRBV6-5 and TRBJ1-1; 8 bases align to TRBD1. V lost 6 bases to trimming and J lost 4 bases; unmatched junction nucleotides: 7. Germline V gene data show CDR1 as MNHEY and CDR2 as SVGAGI. The CDR3 is 14 residues long. DNA of the CDR3: TGTGCCAGCAGACCGGACAGGGCGGCCACTGAAGCTTTCTTT. Amino acid sequence: CASRPDRAATEAFF.

The gene calls are TRBV28 and TRBJ2-7; D ambiguous. V was cut by 6 bases and J by 4 bases, with 10 bases left in between. CDR3 length: 12 amino acids. Per the germline V gene, CDR1 is MDHEN and CDR2 is SYDVKM. The CDR3 region is CASRSKPYEQYF. Written as DNA, the CDR3 is TGTGCCAGCAGATCAAAACCTTACGAGCAGTACTTC.

The gene calls are TRBV11-3 and TRBJ2-7; D might be TRBD2 (5 bases). The germline V gene has CDR1 SGHNT and CDR2 YENEEA. The CDR3 covers 12 residues. The V end lost 5 bases, the J end lost 5 bases, and 10 bases lay between the germline ends. The CDR3, as DNA: TGTGCCAGCAGCCAAGAGGGCCACGAGCAGTACTTC. Translating it yields CASSQEGHEQYF.

The chain employs TRBV7-9 and TRBJ1-1; maybe TRBD1 (5 bases). With 5 bases removed from V and 4 bases from J, the gap between germline ends came to 14 bases. Germline V gene data show CDR1 as SEHNR and CDR2 as FQNEAQ (reference sequence). The CDR3 consists of 14 residues. The CDR3 DNA reads as TGTGCCAGCAGCACTGCATGGGGGGGCACTGAAGCTTTCTTT. This sequence encodes CASSTAWGGTEAFF.

This clone was picked up a small number of times. This chain connects TRBV7-2 to TRBJ2-7; TRBD1 agrees at 9 bases. CDR3 length equals 15 residues. Trimming at V came to 5 bases and at J to 3 bases, leaving 8 bases not matched to a gene. The germline V gene encodes CDR1 SGHTA and CDR2 FQGNSA. CDR3 sequence: CASSPLDRGGYEQYF. CDR3 nucleotides: TGTGCCAGCAGCCCCTTGGACAGGGGCGGCTACGAGCAGTACTTC. Full variable domain (outside the CDR3, taken from reference TRBV7-2 and TRBJ2-7): GAGVSQSPSNKVTEKGKDVELRCDPISGHTALYWYRQSLGQGLEFLIYFQGNSAPDKSGLPSDRFSAERTGGSVSTLTIQRTQQEDSAVYLCASSPLDRGGYEQYFGPGTRLTVT.

The rearrangement uses TRBV28 and TRBJ2-7; 7 bases map to TRBD2. The junction had 14 bases not matched to a gene; V was cut back by 8 bases and J by 4 bases. Germline V CDR1 and CDR2: MDHEN, SYDVKM. The CDR3 has 15 amino acids. The chain's CDR3 is CASGSREGLGYEQYF. Here the CDR3 DNA reads TGTGCCAGCGGGTCCAGGGAGGGCCTAGGATACGAGCAGTACTTC.

The CDR3 is CASREGLSSSYEQYF. The CDR3 DNA is TGTGCCAGCAGGGAGGGACTCTCTAGCTCCTACGAGCAGTACTTC. The V call is TRBV2, the J call TRBJ2-7, with D possibly matching TRBD2 (6 bases). This CDR3 spans 15 amino acids. V lost 6 bases and J lost 0, with 15 bases in between. Germline CDR1 SNHLY, CDR2 FYNNEI.

V and J are TRBV30 and TRBJ2-1; D is ambiguous. Deletions cut 3 bases from V and 10 bases from J, with 10 bases between. This CDR3 is 11 amino acids long. Germline CDR1 reads GTSNPN; CDR2 reads SVGIG (reference sequence). CDR3 nucleotide sequence: TGTGCCTGGAGGACGGGCTTCGAGCAGTTCTTC. The encoded protein is CAWRTGFEQFF.

This chain links TRBV5-1 with TRBJ1-5; D call uncertain. Germline V gives CDR1 SGHRS, CDR2 YFSETQ. Between the trimmed V and J ends, which lost 3 bases and 0 bases, there was a span of 7 bases. CDR3 length: 14 amino acids. The CDR3 nucleotides read TGCGCCAGCAGCTGGGGAATTAGCAATCAGCCCCAGCATTTT. Its protein product is CASSWGISNQPQHF.

V gene TRBV5-4 combines with J gene TRBJ2-7; D uncertain. Germline assignment: CDR1 SGHNT and CDR2 YYREEE (reference sequence). The CDR3 covers 13 residues. V was trimmed by 4 bases and J by 0 bases, leaving 8 bases between them. CDR3 loop: CASSTPPSYEQYF. CDR3 bases: TGTGCCAGCAGCACACCCCCCTCCTACGAGCAGTACTTC. The full variable domain, with the rest looked up from reference TRBV5-4 and TRBJ2-7, is ETGVTQSPTHLIKTRGQQVTLRCSSQSGHNTVSWYQQALGQGPQFIFQYYREEENGRGNFPPRFSGLQFPNYSSELNVNALELDDSALYLCASSTPPSYEQYFGPGTRLTVT.

The genes are TRBV10-1 and TRBJ2-7; D is ambiguous. CDR1 is WNHNN, CDR2 SYGVQD, per germline (reference sequence). Trimming stripped 6 bases from V and 6 bases from J, with 21 bases between. This CDR3 is 15 amino acids long. The DNA for the CDR3 is TGCGCCAGCAGAGGGAAGAGGCCTCGGACCTCCGAGCAGTACTTC. It specifies CASRGKRPRTSEQYF.

The rearrangement joins TRBV18 to TRBJ1-2, with D possibly being TRBD1 (5 bases). The CDR3 totals 16 residues. The V gene's germline CDR1 is KGHSH and CDR2 LQKENI. V was cut by 3 bases and J by 4 bases, with 18 bases left in between. Written as DNA, the CDR3 is TGTGCCAGCTCACCTCCGAACGGGGGAAATGGCTATGGCTACACCTTC. This sequence encodes CASSPPNGGNGYGYTF.

The chain carries TRBV5-1 and TRBJ2-5; 8 nucleotides agree with TRBD1. The DNA matches TRBJ2-7 better at its end, which makes the J call doubtful. This CDR3 has 15 amino acids. Germline V gene sequence: CDR1 SGHRS, CDR2 YFSETQ. CDR3 in DNA: TGCGCCAGCAGCTTGGTCGCAGGGGGCGGCTACGAGCAGTACTTC. Encoded protein: CASSLVAGGGYEQYF.

The rearrangement links TRBV14 to TRBJ2-7; 12 nucleotides line up with TRBD2. Germline V gene sequence: CDR1 SGHDN, CDR2 FVKESK. The CDR3 runs 16 residues. The trim removed 4 bases at V and 4 bases at J, leaving 8 bases unmatched. CDR3 loop: CASSLPSGRGIYEQYF. DNA for the CDR3: TGTGCCAGCAGCCTCCCTAGCGGGAGGGGGATTTACGAGCAGTACTTC.

The genes are TRBV2 and TRBJ2-7; D might be TRBD1 (5 bases). This CDR3 region has 13 residues. Trimming took 5 bases from V and 3 from J, leaving 11 bases between them. Germline V gives CDR1 SNHLY, CDR2 FYNNEI. The CDR3 region has the DNA TGTGCCAGCAGTCAAGACAGTTACTACGAGCAGTACTTC. As protein: CASSQDSYYEQYF.

The rearrangement links TRBV28 to TRBJ1-5; D is unclear. CDR3 length: 13 residues. Deletions cut 7 bases from V and 11 bases from J, with 18 bases between. The V gene's germline CDR1 is MDHEN and CDR2 SYDVKM. The CDR3 DNA reads as TGTGCCAGCACTCAAAATTCGGTGGGGTCCCAGCATTTT. It translates to CASTQNSVGSQHF. The full variable domain, in which reference TRBV28 and TRBJ1-5 provide the parts outside the CDR3, is DVKVTQSSRYLVKRTGEKVFLECVQDMDHENMFWYRQDPGLGLRLIYFSYDVKMKEKGDIPEGYSVSREKKERFSLILESASTNQTSMYLCASTQNSVGSQHFGDGTRLSIL.